A selection of T cell receptor beta chains follows, all from one sample in a study of technical replicates of blood from four donors. Sequenced by immunoSEQ multiplex PCR; TCRdb stores in-frame clones only, minus some. The sample consists of about 73,000 clones, roughly 90% of them appearing once. Sequencing was done on a sample of PBMCs. The receptors come from a human donor in good health. Some clones in this sample may be carry-over from other donors' samples. The CDR3 runs from the conserved cysteine through the conserved F or W. Fields, in order: clone size, V gene, J gene, D gene, CDR3 protein, CDR3 DNA. D genes are given only for firm matches. A clone size is listed for some rows: how often the clone was seen (once, few, many), or a class if it is expanded.

clone size: -
V gene: TRBV10-3
J gene: TRBJ2-2
D gene: -
CDR3 protein: CAIPPTERTGELFF
CDR3 DNA: TGTGCCATCCCTCCCACGGAGAGAACCGGGGAGCTGTTTTTT

clone size: -
V gene: TRBV7-9
J gene: TRBJ1-2
D gene: -
CDR3 protein: CASSLDRAPGGYTF
CDR3 DNA: TGTGCCAGCAGCTTAGACAGGGCTCCGGGGGGCTACACCTTC

clone size: -
V gene: TRBV6-6
J gene: TRBJ2-7
D gene: TRBD2
CDR3 protein: CASSPGTSGSYEQYF
CDR3 DNA: TGTGCCAGCAGTCCCGGGACTAGCGGTTCCTACGAGCAGTACTTC

clone size: -
V gene: TRBV6-1
J gene: TRBJ2-1
D gene: -
CDR3 protein: CASSARLFDEQFF
CDR3 DNA: TGTGCCAGCAGCGCCAGACTCTTCGATGAGCAGTTCTTC

clone size: -
V gene: TRBV4-1
J gene: TRBJ2-2
D gene: TRBD2
CDR3 protein: CASSQDPSGRYTGELFF
CDR3 DNA: TGCGCCAGCAGCCAAGACCCCAGCGGGAGATACACCGGGGAGCTGTTTTTT

clone size: -
V gene: TRBV7-3
J gene: TRBJ2-3
D gene: TRBD2
CDR3 protein: CASSTRLAGETDTQYF
CDR3 DNA: TGTGCCAGCAGCACCAGACTAGCGGGAGAGACAGATACGCAGTATTTT

clone size: -
V gene: TRBV6-5
J gene: TRBJ1-2
D gene: TRBD1
CDR3 protein: CASSSGQQGWVYGYTF
CDR3 DNA: TGTGCCAGCAGTTCCGGCCAACAGGGGTGGGTCTATGGCTACACCTTC

clone size: -
V gene: TRBV6-6
J gene: TRBJ2-7
D gene: TRBD1
CDR3 protein: CASSYDRGPYEQYF
CDR3 DNA: TGTGCCAGCAGTTACGACAGGGGCCCCTACGAGCAGTACTTC

clone size: -
V gene: TRBV6-5
J gene: TRBJ1-1
D gene: -
CDR3 protein: CASRPRGGRGTEAFF
CDR3 DNA: TGTGCCAGCAGGCCCCGGGGAGGGAGAGGGACTGAAGCTTTCTTT

clone size: -
V gene: TRBV2
J gene: TRBJ2-5
D gene: TRBD2
CDR3 protein: CATVAGGAPGTQYF
CDR3 DNA: TGTGCCACAGTAGCCGGGGGGGCCCCCGGGACCCAGTACTTC

clone size: once
V gene: TRBV6-5
J gene: TRBJ1-4
D gene: TRBD1
CDR3 protein: CASSYGRGQGGVKLFF
CDR3 DNA: TGTGCCAGCAGTTACGGCCGGGGACAGGGGGGGGTAAAACTGTTTTTT

clone size: few
V gene: TRBV4-2
J gene: TRBJ2-1
D gene: TRBD2
CDR3 protein: CASSQDASGRGNEQFF
CDR3 DNA: TGTGCCAGCAGCCAAGATGCTAGCGGGAGGGGCAATGAGCAGTTCTTC

clone size: -
V gene: TRBV4-2
J gene: TRBJ2-2
D gene: TRBD2
CDR3 protein: CASSPRGGGTSGGMTNTGELFF
CDR3 DNA: TGTGCCAGCAGCCCCAGGGGGGGCGGGACTAGCGGGGGTATGACGAACACCGGGGAGCTGTTTTTT

clone size: -
V gene: TRBV5-4
J gene: TRBJ2-5
D gene: -
CDR3 protein: CASSGGTSEAQYF
CDR3 DNA: TGTGCCAGCAGCGGCGGGACTTCGGAGGCCCAGTACTTC

clone size: -
V gene: TRBV30
J gene: TRBJ1-5
D gene: -
CDR3 protein: CAWSVRGNQPQHF
CDR3 DNA: TGTGCCTGGAGTGTACGAGGGAATCAGCCCCAGCATTTT

clone size: -
V gene: TRBV28
J gene: TRBJ2-3
D gene: TRBD1
CDR3 protein: CASSSPGQGADTQYF
CDR3 DNA: TGTGCCAGCAGTTCTCCGGGACAGGGGGCGGATACGCAGTATTTT

clone size: -
V gene: TRBV18
J gene: TRBJ1-5
D gene: TRBD1
CDR3 protein: CASSPGQGAQPQHF
CDR3 DNA: TGTGCCAGCTCACCAGGACAGGGGGCCCAGCCCCAGCATTTT

clone size: -
V gene: TRBV18
J gene: TRBJ1-1
D gene: -
CDR3 protein: CASSPGEAGEAFF
CDR3 DNA: TGTGCCAGCTCACCCGGGGAGGCAGGTGAAGCTTTCTTT

clone size: -
V gene: TRBV15
J gene: TRBJ2-7
D gene: -
CDR3 protein: CATSKAGIAAYEQYF
CDR3 DNA: TGTGCCACCAGCAAGGCGGGCATCGCAGCCTACGAGCAGTACTTC

clone size: -
V gene: TRBV27
J gene: TRBJ2-7
D gene: TRBD1
CDR3 protein: CASSQTTGQGVSEQYF
CDR3 DNA: TGTGCCAGCAGCCAGACTACAGGACAGGGTGTTTCCGAGCAGTACTTC

clone size: -
V gene: TRBV9
J gene: TRBJ2-7
D gene: -
CDR3 protein: CASSVLSDSLEQYF
CDR3 DNA: TGTGCCAGCAGCGTGCTTAGCGACTCGCTCGAGCAGTACTTC

clone size: -
V gene: TRBV19
J gene: TRBJ1-5
D gene: TRBD1
CDR3 protein: CASSAVRDRGLVSNQPQHF
CDR3 DNA: TGTGCCAGTAGTGCTGTCCGGGACAGGGGTCTCGTTAGCAATCAGCCCCAGCATTTT

clone size: -
V gene: TRBV9
J gene: TRBJ2-1
D gene: TRBD2
CDR3 protein: CASSASGSSYNEQFF
CDR3 DNA: TGTGCCAGCAGCGCTAGCGGAAGCTCCTACAATGAGCAGTTCTTC

clone size: -
V gene: TRBV7-3
J gene: TRBJ2-1
D gene: TRBD2
CDR3 protein: CASSLSGGSYNEQFF
CDR3 DNA: TGTGCCAGCAGCCTTAGCGGGGGGTCCTACAATGAGCAGTTCTTC

clone size: -
V gene: TRBV12-5
J gene: TRBJ2-4
D gene: -
CDR3 protein: CASGRHSENIQYF
CDR3 DNA: TGTGCTAGTGGTAGACATTCGGAAAACATTCAGTACTTC

clone size: -
V gene: TRBV30
J gene: TRBJ2-4
D gene: TRBD1
CDR3 protein: CAWSRETGVNIQYF
CDR3 DNA: TGTGCCTGGAGTAGGGAAACAGGGGTAAACATTCAGTACTTC

clone size: -
V gene: TRBV6-6
J gene: TRBJ2-2
D gene: TRBD1
CDR3 protein: CASSDRGPPGELFF
CDR3 DNA: TGTGCCAGCAGTGACAGGGGACCACCCGGGGAGCTGTTTTTT

clone size: once
V gene: TRBV5-5
J gene: TRBJ2-5
D gene: TRBD2
CDR3 protein: CASSPGLAGPQETQYF
CDR3 DNA: TGTGCCAGCAGCCCCGGACTAGCGGGGCCACAAGAGACCCAGTACTTC

clone size: -
V gene: TRBV7-8
J gene: TRBJ2-7
D gene: -
CDR3 protein: CASSLGDSTREQYF
CDR3 DNA: TGTGCCAGCAGCTTAGGGGACTCAACCCGCGAGCAGTACTTC

clone size: -
V gene: TRBV6-4
J gene: TRBJ2-3
D gene: TRBD2
CDR3 protein: CASSGTSGADTQYF
CDR3 DNA: TGTGCCAGCAGTGGGACTAGCGGGGCAGATACGCAGTATTTT

clone size: -
V gene: TRBV5-6
J gene: TRBJ1-5
D gene: -
CDR3 protein: CASSSQGGGQPQHF
CDR3 DNA: TGTGCCAGCAGCTCACAGGGAGGGGGTCAGCCCCAGCATTTT

clone size: -
V gene: TRBV7-9
J gene: TRBJ2-5
D gene: -
CDR3 protein: CASSLGQSGTSGGETQYF
CDR3 DNA: TGTGCCAGCAGCTTAGGTCAAAGTGGGACTTCAGGTGGAGAGACCCAGTACTTC

clone size: -
V gene: TRBV7-9
J gene: TRBJ1-2
D gene: -
CDR3 protein: CASSLASGMRRYGYTF
CDR3 DNA: TGTGCCAGCAGCTTAGCGTCTGGTATGCGCCGATATGGCTACACCTTC

clone size: -
V gene: TRBV7-2
J gene: TRBJ1-2
D gene: TRBD1
CDR3 protein: CASSSQGVGGYTF
CDR3 DNA: TGTGCCAGCAGCTCTCAGGGGGTGGGCGGCTACACCTTC

clone size: -
V gene: TRBV4-2
J gene: TRBJ2-3
D gene: TRBD1
CDR3 protein: CASSQDRGTGGTDTQYF
CDR3 DNA: TGTGCCAGCAGCCAAGATCGCGGGACAGGGGGGACAGATACGCAGTATTTT

clone size: -
V gene: TRBV5-1
J gene: TRBJ2-5
D gene: TRBD1
CDR3 protein: CASTRQGQETQYF
CDR3 DNA: TGCGCCAGCACTCGACAGGGACAAGAGACCCAGTACTTC

clone size: once
V gene: TRBV19
J gene: TRBJ1-4
D gene: TRBD1
CDR3 protein: CASSRRQGLGEKLFF
CDR3 DNA: TGTGCCAGTAGTCGAAGACAGGGGTTAGGAGAAAAACTGTTTTTT

clone size: -
V gene: TRBV16
J gene: TRBJ2-2
D gene: -
CDR3 protein: CASSYDSTGELFF
CDR3 DNA: TGTGCCAGCAGCTACGACAGCACCGGGGAGCTGTTTTTT

clone size: -
V gene: TRBV4-2
J gene: TRBJ2-1
D gene: TRBD2
CDR3 protein: CASSQEPGLVTDEQFF
CDR3 DNA: TGTGCCAGCAGCCAAGAACCGGGACTAGTAACCGATGAGCAGTTCTTC

clone size: -
V gene: TRBV7-2
J gene: TRBJ2-5
D gene: TRBD1
CDR3 protein: CASSHRTGQETQYF
CDR3 DNA: TGTGCCAGCAGCCACCGGACAGGGCAAGAGACCCAGTACTTC

clone size: few
V gene: TRBV5-1
J gene: TRBJ1-1
D gene: -
CDR3 protein: CASRPVYRAVKYTEAFF
CDR3 DNA: TGCGCCAGCAGGCCGGTCTACAGGGCTGTAAAGTACACTGAAGCTTTCTTT

clone size: -
V gene: TRBV7-9
J gene: TRBJ1-3
D gene: -
CDR3 protein: CASSGAGSGNTIYF
CDR3 DNA: TGTGCCAGCAGCGGGGCCGGCTCTGGAAACACCATATATTTT

clone size: once
V gene: TRBV7-8
J gene: TRBJ2-5
D gene: TRBD2
CDR3 protein: CASSLARTSGGPRVGTQYF
CDR3 DNA: TGTGCCAGCAGCTTAGCGCGGACTAGCGGGGGCCCGAGGGTGGGGACCCAGTACTTC

clone size: -
V gene: TRBV2
J gene: TRBJ1-1
D gene: -
CDR3 protein: CASMSYTEAFF
CDR3 DNA: TGTGCCAGCATGTCATACACTGAAGCTTTCTTT

clone size: -
V gene: TRBV7-3
J gene: TRBJ1-5
D gene: TRBD1
CDR3 protein: CAAGQGLYSNQPQHF
CDR3 DNA: TGTGCAGCGGGACAGGGCTTATATAGCAATCAGCCCCAGCATTTT

clone size: -
V gene: TRBV18
J gene: TRBJ1-5
D gene: -
CDR3 protein: CASSPTQGNQPQHF
CDR3 DNA: TGTGCCAGCTCACCGACGCAGGGTAATCAGCCCCAGCATTTT

clone size: once
V gene: TRBV27
J gene: TRBJ2-4
D gene: -
CDR3 protein: CASSLSGGIAKNIQYF
CDR3 DNA: TGTGCCAGCAGTTTATCGGGGGGTATAGCCAAAAACATTCAGTACTTC

clone size: -
V gene: TRBV13
J gene: TRBJ1-3
D gene: TRBD1
CDR3 protein: CASSPLARGTSGNTIYF
CDR3 DNA: TGTGCCAGCAGTCCCCTAGCCAGGGGGACCTCTGGAAACACCATATATTTT

clone size: few
V gene: TRBV4-1
J gene: TRBJ1-1
D gene: -
CDR3 protein: CASSQHTEAFF
CDR3 DNA: TGCGCCAGCAGCCAACATACTGAAGCTTTCTTT

clone size: once
V gene: TRBV2
J gene: TRBJ2-1
D gene: -
CDR3 protein: CASRRDGSSSLF
CDR3 DNA: TGTGCCAGCAGGCGGGACGGTTCTTCGTCGCTCTTC

clone size: -
V gene: TRBV5-4
J gene: TRBJ1-5
D gene: -
CDR3 protein: CASSLTGSNQPQHF
CDR3 DNA: TGTGCCAGCAGCTTGACAGGGAGCAATCAGCCCCAGCATTTT